Listed below are T cell receptor beta chains from one sample, sequenced in a study of blood T cell repertoires in COVID-19. Assay: immunoSEQ multiplex PCR; the TCRdb copy retains only in-frame clones and omits some. Here the sample spans 100,000 to 150,000 clones, 81% being singletons. Input material: peripheral blood. These receptors all come from a man aged 30 to 45 with COVID-19, enrolled during active disease. Both conserved end residues are part of each CDR3. A D gene is named only where the DNA matches it firmly. Clone size appears in some rows only: once, few, many, or a class for an expanded clone.

.	TRBV24-1	TRBJ2-5	.	TGTGCCACCAGTAGGCACTCCGGAGGAAAAGAGACCCAGTACTTC	CATSRHSGGKETQYF
TRBD1	TRBV19	TRBJ1-6	.	TGTGCCAGTAAAGGCCTTGACGGGACAGGCAATTCACCCCTCCACTTT	CASKGLDGTGNSPLHF
.	TRBV9	TRBJ1-1	.	TGTGCCAGCAGCGCTCTCCTTGACAGAACTGAAGCTTTCTTT	CASSALLDRTEAFF
TRBD1	TRBV28	TRBJ1-1	.	TGTGCCAGCAGTTACCCGACAGGGAGGTTAAACACTGAAGCTTTCTTT	CASSYPTGRLNTEAFF
.	TRBV2	TRBJ1-3	.	TGTGCCAGCAGTGAAGCACCTGGGCGAAACACCATATATTTT	CASSEAPGRNTIYF
TRBD1	TRBV7-6	TRBJ1-4	.	TGTGCCAGCAGCCCTCGGGGACAGGGCGGAAAACTGTTTTTT	CASSPRGQGGKLFF
.	TRBV30	TRBJ1-2	.	TGTGCCTGGAGTCAGGGGTGGTATGGCTACACCTTC	CAWSQGWYGYTF
.	TRBV27	TRBJ2-7	.	TGTGCCAGCAGGCCCTACAGGGATGCGTACGAGCAGTACTTC	CASRPYRDAYEQYF
.	TRBV5-1	TRBJ1-3	.	TGCGCCAGCAGCTTGGCCGGCGGGAGGGTCTCTGGAAACACCATATATTTT	CASSLAGGRVSGNTIYF
TRBD1	TRBV6-5	TRBJ1-2	.	TGTGCCAGCAGTTCGGGGACAGGCAGTTATGGCTACACCTTC	CASSSGTGSYGYTF
TRBD1	TRBV6-6	TRBJ2-5	.	TGTGCCAGCAGTTACGGGGGGACAGGGACACAGACCCAGTACTTC	CASSYGGTGTQTQYF
TRBD1	TRBV6-5	TRBJ2-7	.	TGTGCCAGCAACCAGGGGGCCGAGCAGTACTTC	CASNQGAEQYF
.	TRBV18	TRBJ2-2	few	TGTGCCAGCTCACCACCTGAGACCTGGAGCACCGGGGAGCTGTTTTTT	CASSPPETWSTGELFF
.	TRBV5-1	TRBJ1-5	.	TGCGCCAGCAGCGCGCAGGGAGGTGACAATCAGCCCCAGCATTTT	CASSAQGGDNQPQHF
.	TRBV7-9	TRBJ1-2	.	TGTGCCAGCAGCTTAACAGGAACAGCTGGCTACACCTTC	CASSLTGTAGYTF
TRBD1	TRBV3-1/TRBV3-2	TRBJ1-5	few	TGTGCCAGCAGCCATGGACAGGGGTTCGATCAGCCCCAGCATTTT	CASSHGQGFDQPQHF
TRBD2	TRBV3-1/TRBV3-2	TRBJ2-5	.	TGTGCCAGCAGCCAAAGTGGGACTAGCGTCGGAGAGACCCAGTACTTC	CASSQSGTSVGETQYF
.	TRBV19	TRBJ1-2	.	TGTGCCAGTAGTATTCCCAGGCTTGGCTACACCTTC	CASSIPRLGYTF
TRBD2	TRBV3-1/TRBV3-2	TRBJ2-7	.	TGTGCCAGCAGCCGACCCCCGGGACTAGCGGGAGGGCCCCACTACGAGCAGTACTTC	CASSRPPGLAGGPHYEQYF
TRBD1	TRBV11-2	TRBJ1-2	.	TGTGCCAGCAGCTCGAACAGGGGCCCGAAACACTATGGCTACACCTTC	CASSSNRGPKHYGYTF
.	TRBV4-1	TRBJ2-7	once	TGCGCCAGCAGTAGGGGGACTACCTCCTACGAGCAGTACTTC	CASSRGTTSYEQYF
.	TRBV6-5	TRBJ1-4	few	TGTGCCAGCAGTTACCCGACCCAAGGGGATGAAAAACTGTTTTTT	CASSYPTQGDEKLFF
TRBD1	TRBV2	TRBJ1-6	once	TGTGCCAGCAGCCCGCAGGGACAGATACAGGCACCCCTCCACTTT	CASSPQGQIQAPLHF
TRBD1	TRBV6-5	TRBJ1-3	.	TGTGCCACCCACAGGGGGACCTCTGGAAACACCATATATTTT	CATHRGTSGNTIYF
.	TRBV10-3	TRBJ1-2	.	TGTGCCATGAACAGGGAGGGGAACTATGGCTACACCTTC	CAMNREGNYGYTF
.	TRBV30	TRBJ1-2	.	TGTGCCTGGACCCCTTGGGAGGGGCCCGCTGACTATGGCTACACCTTC	CAWTPWEGPADYGYTF
TRBD1	TRBV5-1	TRBJ2-2	.	TGCGCCAGCAGCTTGAGAAGGGGACAGGGCGGGGAGCTGTTTTTT	CASSLRRGQGGELFF
.	TRBV27	TRBJ2-7	once	TGTGCCAGCAGTTTAACAGGGCCCGACGAGCAGTACTTC	CASSLTGPDEQYF
.	TRBV4-3	TRBJ2-7	.	TGCGCCAGCAGCCAAGAATTCCTCCAGGAGGTCCCCCACGAGCAGTACTTC	CASSQEFLQEVPHEQYF
TRBD1	TRBV11-3	TRBJ1-2	.	TGTGCCAGCAGCCCGCGGACAGGGCACTATGGCTACACCTTC	CASSPRTGHYGYTF
.	TRBV19	TRBJ1-1	.	TGTGCCAGTAGTATAGATCTCGGGGTAAACACTGAAGCTTTCTTT	CASSIDLGVNTEAFF
.	TRBV6-1	TRBJ2-7	.	TGTGCCAGCAGTGATATGGATTCGGGACTCTTCAAGCAGTACTTC	CASSDMDSGLFKQYF
.	TRBV7-2	TRBJ2-1	.	TGTGCCAGCACCCTTGTGAGCTACAATGAGCAGTTCTTC	CASTLVSYNEQFF